The rows below give T cell receptor beta chains drawn from one sample of a study of T cell responses to AZD1222 COVID-19 vaccine. Repertoires were generated with immunoSEQ multiplex PCR, while TCRdb's copy carries only in-frame clones and drops some. Seen here are 150,000 to 200,000 clones, around 93% observed once, and the top ten hold under 5%. The material was peripheral blood, obtained on day 0 of AZD1222 vaccination. These receptors were taken from an adult in good health. Both conserved end residues are part of each CDR3. The order of the fields is J gene, clone size, V gene, CDR3 length, D gene, CDR3 protein, CDR3 DNA. A D gene is named only where the DNA matches it firmly. For some rows the clone size is stated as once, few or many, or as a class when expanded; others skip it.

TRBJ2-7	.	TRBV28	15	.	CASSTSGAAGLEQYF	TGTGCCAGCAGCACCTCCGGGGCCGCCGGATTAGAGCAGTACTTC
TRBJ1-5	once	TRBV4-3	15	.	CASSQEEGSNQPQHF	TGCGCCAGCAGCCAAGAAGAGGGAAGCAATCAGCCCCAGCATTTT
TRBJ2-4	.	TRBV19	14	.	CASSTEIAKNIQYF	TGTGCCAGTAGTACAGAGATAGCCAAAAACATTCAGTACTTC
TRBJ2-7	.	TRBV24-1	12	.	CATSPGGYEQYF	TGTGCCACCAGTCCAGGGGGGTACGAGCAGTACTTC
TRBJ2-7	few	TRBV12-3/TRBV12-4	13	TRBD1	CASSWTGTYEQYF	TGTGCCAGCAGTTGGACAGGCACATACGAGCAGTACTTC
TRBJ1-3	.	TRBV7-9	17	TRBD1	CASSLAAGTGAGNTIYF	TGTGCCAGCAGCTTAGCGGCCGGGACAGGGGCTGGAAACACCATATATTTT
TRBJ1-1	.	TRBV4-2	13	.	CASSQEGNRRAFF	TGTGCCAGCAGCCAAGAAGGAAACCGGCGGGCTTTCTTT
TRBJ2-1	.	TRBV11-3	14	.	CASSLLQGFTGQFF	TGTGCCAGCAGCTTATTGCAGGGGTTCACTGGGCAGTTCTTC
TRBJ2-1	.	TRBV21-1	15	.	CASSTLGQKYNEQFF	TGTGCCAGCAGCACTCTGGGACAGAAGTACAATGAGCAGTTCTTC
TRBJ1-1	once	TRBV5-1	15	TRBD1	CASSLGQLRNTEAFF	TGCGCCAGCAGCCTGGGACAGCTCAGGAACACTGAAGCTTTCTTT
TRBJ1-2	.	TRBV12-3/TRBV12-4	13	TRBD1	CASAPRGEHGYTF	TGTGCCAGCGCTCCCAGGGGGGAACATGGCTACACCTTC
TRBJ1-5	.	TRBV4-1	15	.	CASSPWGDSNQPQHF	TGCGCCAGCAGTCCCTGGGGGGATAGCAATCAGCCCCAGCATTTT
TRBJ2-7	.	TRBV30	15	TRBD2	CAWSVPRLAGDEQYF	TGTGCCTGGAGTGTACCAAGACTAGCGGGAGACGAGCAGTACTTC
TRBJ2-7	.	TRBV11-2	11	.	CASSPQTEQYF	TGTGCCAGCAGCCCGCAAACCGAGCAGTACTTC
TRBJ1-2	once	TRBV28	13	.	CASSFGGAYGYTF	TGTGCCAGCAGCTTTGGGGGAGCCTATGGCTACACCTTC
TRBJ1-3	.	TRBV7-2	13	.	CASSLLQGNTIYF	TGTGCCAGCAGCTTACTACAAGGAAACACCATATATTTT
TRBJ2-3	.	TRBV6-1	14	.	CASSERVVTDTQYF	TGTGCCAGCAGTGAACGAGTAGTAACAGATACGCAGTATTTT
TRBJ2-5	.	TRBV7-3	15	TRBD1	CASSSGQGGAETQYF	TGTGCCAGCAGCTCCGGACAGGGGGGAGCAGAGACCCAGTACTTC
TRBJ2-1	.	TRBV11-2	17	TRBD2	CASSSPYETSFYNEQFF	TGTGCCAGCAGCTCACCTTATGAGACTAGCTTCTACAATGAGCAGTTCTTC
TRBJ1-1	.	TRBV11-1	14	.	CASSLDLTGTEAFF	TGTGCCAGCAGCTTAGACCTCACAGGAACTGAAGCTTTCTTT
TRBJ2-1	once	TRBV5-1	15	.	CASRKPGAPNEGKFF	TGCGCCAGCAGAAAACCGGGAGCGCCGAACGAGGGGAAGTTCTTC
TRBJ2-1	.	TRBV20-1	10	.	CSATSNEQFF	TGCAGTGCGACTAGCAATGAGCAGTTCTTC
TRBJ2-1	.	TRBV19	15	TRBD1	CASSARDRTPNEQFF	TGTGCCAGTAGTGCGCGGGACAGGACCCCCAATGAGCAGTTCTTC
TRBJ2-4	.	TRBV7-9	15	TRBD1	CASSRRTGQGNIQYF	TGTGCCAGCAGCCGAAGAACTGGACAGGGAAACATTCAGTACTTC
TRBJ1-2	once	TRBV6-5	14	TRBD1	CASSSGQGPYGYTF	TGTGCCAGCAGCTCGGGACAGGGACCCTATGGCTACACCTTC
TRBJ2-2	.	TRBV7-9	12	.	CASSPGLLELFF	TGTGCCAGCAGCCCGGGCTTGTTGGAGCTGTTTTTT
TRBJ2-3	.	TRBV5-1	15	.	CASSLDSGGTDTQYF	TGCGCCAGCAGCTTGGACTCAGGGGGCACAGATACGCAGTATTTT